The following is a TCR beta chain sequence with its context. Its antigen is undetermined. The CDR3 runs to 13 residues. V lost 2 bases, J lost 1 base, and 5 bases lay in between. The germline V gene has CDR1 MNHEY and CDR2 SMNVEV (reference sequence). The sample belongs to a study of PD-1 blockade in mismatch repair-deficient tumors. Data came from immunoSEQ multiplex PCR; TCRdb stores just in-frame clones and leaves some out. The table lists tens of thousands of clones, approximately 84% of them singletons. General study findings and limits: After pembrolizumab, tumor-resident clones rose rapidly, then generally contracted before radiologic responses.

The sequence was collected from an adult with mismatch repair-deficient cancer. The sequencing used PBMCs, collected before pembrolizumab treatment. The chain uses TRBV27 and TRBJ2-5, with a possible D match to TRBD1 (5 bases). CDR3 protein: CASSLRGQETQYF. CDR3 DNA sequence: TGTGCCAGCAGTTTAAGGGGCCAAGAGACCCAGTACTTC.